The 22 T cell receptor beta chains given below trace back to one sample, sequenced in a study of T-cell reconstitution after alpha-beta-depleted transplantation in children (dated by TCRdb to about 2016). In light of the paper, this sample's treatment or condition label describes: allogeneic hematopoietic cell transplantation with graft depleted of TCRalphabeta T cells and CD19 B cells. Library prep was done by PCR. Instrument used: Illumina HiSeq 2500. Molecular barcoding was employed in the preparation of TCR libraries, with unique molecular identifiers being used to normalize TCRbeta repertoire quantification. TCRdb cleaned the public reads at Q25 with fastp, built clones with MiXCR and kept in-frame beta chains. Each record represents a unique CDR3 protein, reported with the most common genes and DNA among its rows. Counted in this sample were around 600,000 distinct CDR3 sequences; more than 20% of them appeared once. Of the sample, 14% is held by the ten largest clones.

Source: PBMCs, mostly from graft donor cells, taken 360 days after TCRalphabeta/CD19-depleted stem cell transplant. The receptors derive from a boy younger than two who had a stem cell transplant for acute myeloid leukemia, so the T cells may come from the graft donor.

The chain recombines TRBV20-1 with TRBJ2-2, with D perhaps given as TRBD1 or TRBD2 (5 bases each). Germline V gene lookup returns CDR1 DFQATT and CDR2 SNEGSKA (reference sequence). The CDR3 runs 15 residues. The CDR3 sequence is CSVGTGRPNTGELFF. The CDR3 region has the DNA TGCAGCGTAGGGACCGGACGGCCGAACACCGGGGAGCTGTTTTTT.

The sample holds many counts of this clonotype. The gene calls are TRBV5-1 and TRBJ2-7, with 9 bases matching TRBD1. Germline V gene sequence: CDR1 SGHRS, CDR2 YFSETQ. The CDR3 is 14 amino acids. Trimming took 5 bases from V and 0 from J; bases not matched to a gene: 3. The CDR3 loop is CASRGTGSSYEQYF. The CDR3 DNA sequence: TGCGCCAGCAGAGGGACAGGGAGCTCCTACGAGCAGTACTTC.

This clonotype was picked up a small number of times. This sequence joins TRBV29-1 and TRBJ1-1, with TRBD1 as a possible D gene (6 bases). This CDR3 is 15 amino acids long. The V gene lost 0 bases and the J gene lost 1 base, with 12 bases spanning the gap. Germline V lookup: CDR1 SQVTM, CDR2 ANQGSEA. The DNA of the CDR3 is TGCAGCGTTGAAGATCTAGGGGGTGGGAACACTGAAGCTTTCTTT. Its protein product is CSVEDLGGGNTEAFF.

V is TRBV6-5 and J is TRBJ1-1; 10 bases agree with TRBD1. There are 18 residues in the CDR3. Looked up from germline, CDR1 is MNHEY and CDR2 is SVGAGI. With V trimmed by 2 bases and J by 0 bases, 9 bases remained unmatched. CDR3 sequence reads: CASSYRDRGLGMNTEAFF. CDR3 bases: TGTGCCAGCAGTTACCGAGACAGGGGGCTTGGGATGAACACTGAAGCTTTCTTT.

The gene calls are TRBV20-1 and TRBJ1-2; D is possibly TRBD1 (5 bases). The germline V gene has CDR1 DFQATT and CDR2 SNEGSKA (reference sequence). This CDR3 contains 16 residues. V was shortened by 2 bases and J by 1 base, with 17 bases between the two germline ends. The CDR3 DNA reads TGCAGTGCTAGATCGGGGCGGCCACGACTTAACTATGGCTACACCTTC. Translation gives CSARSGRPRLNYGYTF.

The rearrangement links TRBV5-1 to TRBJ2-7, with 11 nucleotides matching TRBD1. The J segment lost 6 bases and the V segment lost 4 bases, leaving 9 bases of the junction unmatched. This CDR3 is built from 15 residues. In germline, CDR1 is SGHRS, CDR2 YFSETQ. The CDR3 region is CASSILGQGGSEQYF. The CDR3 nucleotides are TGCGCCAGCAGCATACTGGGACAGGGGGGCTCCGAGCAGTACTTC.

There are a few counts of this clonotype. The V call is TRBV6-2 or TRBV6-3, the J call TRBJ1-2; TRBD1 agrees at 7 bases. The germline V gene encodes CDR1 MNHEY and CDR2 SVGEGT. The CDR3 covers 13 residues. After removal of 6 bases from V and 8 bases from J, the junction contained 9 bases not matched to a gene. The CDR3 nucleotides read TGTGCCAGCAGCCTCGACAGGGAACAAGGCTACACCTTC. Its protein is CASSLDREQGYTF.

This clonotype was seen once. The chain uses TRBV6-1 and TRBJ1-4; D call uncertain. CDR1 MNHNS and CDR2 SASEGT come from the germline V gene. CDR3 size: 14 residues. V lost 6 bases to trimming and J lost 8 bases, with 16 bases between them. For the CDR3, the DNA is TGTGCCAGCAGCCAGTGGCGGCTCGGGGAAAAACTGTTTTTT. This translates into CASSQWRLGEKLFF.

CDR3 loop: CASKGLGDYNEQFF. CDR3 nucleotide sequence: TGTGCCAGCAAGGGTCTAGGGGATTACAATGAGCAGTTCTTC. The chain joins TRBV6-2 or TRBV6-3 to TRBJ2-1; a possible D gene is TRBD1 (5 bases). The CDR3 length is 14 residues. V dropped 7 bases and J dropped 4 bases, with 14 bases sitting between them. Germline assignment: CDR1 MNHEY and CDR2 SVGEGT.

The chain couples TRBV29-1 to TRBJ1-1; D uncertain. V was clipped by 3 bases and J by 5 bases, with 10 bases between them. CDR1 and CDR2 from the germline V gene are SQVTM and ANQGSEA. CDR3 size: 12 residues. The CDR3 DNA is TGCAGCGTTGAGAAGCGGGTTACTGAAGCTTTCTTT. Translation gives CSVEKRVTEAFF.

This clonotype was recorded at least ten times. V usage is TRBV7-2 and J usage is TRBJ2-3; unclear D gene. The CDR3 is made up of 14 amino acids. Deletions cut 1 base from V and 0 bases from J, with 5 bases between. Germline CDR1 and CDR2: SGHTA and FQGNSA. The CDR3 bases are TGTGCCAGCAGCTTAGGTCCTAGCACAGATACGCAGTATTTT. This translates into CASSLGPSTDTQYF.

In its sample, this clonotype was seen many times. The chain combines TRBV5-1 with TRBJ1-2, with D hard to call. The CDR3 is 18 residues long. Looked up from germline, CDR1 is SGHRS and CDR2 is YFSETQ. Trimming removed 0 bases at V and 0 bases at J, with 18 bases between. The CDR3 DNA reads as TGCGCCAGCAGCTTGGTTGGGTTTGCGAGGACCTCTAACTATGGCTACACCTTC. Translated, it gives CASSLVGFARTSNYGYTF.

This clonotype was counted at least ten times. The V gene is TRBV19, the J gene TRBJ2-3; 9 bases map to TRBD1. Unmatched junction bases numbered 5, after V lost 2 bases and J lost 11 bases. The germline V gene has CDR1 LNHDA and CDR2 SQIVND (reference sequence). The CDR3 length is 13 residues. The chain's CDR3 is CASSIPDRGKQYF. The DNA for the CDR3 is TGTGCCAGTAGTATACCTGACAGGGGGAAGCAGTATTTT.

The chain recombines TRBV12-3 or TRBV12-4 with TRBJ2-1; 8 bases fit TRBD1. J was trimmed by 6 bases and V by 5 bases; bases with no gene match: 12. The CDR3 sequence is 16 residues long. The CDR3 region is CASSPPRQTGANEQFF. As DNA, the CDR3 is TGTGCCAGCAGTCCTCCGCGACAGACAGGGGCCAATGAGCAGTTCTTC.

This chain's CDR3 is CASKGQGPSYNEQFF. The CDR3 DNA reads TGTGCCAGTAAGGGACAGGGACCCTCCTACAATGAGCAGTTCTTC. V gene TRBV19 combines with J gene TRBJ2-1, with 9 bases aligning to TRBD1. Losses at the gene ends were 7 bases for V and 0 bases for J; bases not matched to a gene: 4. Germline V gene sequence: CDR1 LNHDA, CDR2 SQIVND (reference sequence). There are 15 residues in the CDR3.

This clonotype has more than one count but fewer than ten. The chain recombines TRBV5-1 with TRBJ2-3; 9 bases align to TRBD1. After removal of 3 bases from V and 4 bases from J, the junction contained 6 bases not matched to a gene. Germline V gene lookup returns CDR1 SGHRS and CDR2 YFSETQ. The CDR3 spans 15 residues. The CDR3: CASSSTGGRSDTQYF. DNA of the CDR3: TGCGCCAGCAGCTCAACAGGGGGCAGGTCAGATACGCAGTATTTT. Complete variable domain (other parts from reference TRBV5-1 and TRBJ2-3): KAGVTQTPRYLIKTRGQQVTLSCSPISGHRSVSWYQQTPGQGLQFLFEYFSETQRNKGNFPGRFSGRQFSNSRSEMNVSTLELGDSALYLCASSSTGGRSDTQYFGPGTRLTVL.

This clonotype was observed a few times. J is TRBJ1-5 and V is TRBV20-1, with 7 bases identical to TRBD1. V dropped 7 bases and J dropped 4; count of bases not matched to a gene: 4. Germline V lookup: CDR1 DFQATT, CDR2 SNEGSKA (reference sequence). This CDR3 is 12 amino acids long. CDR3 region: CSVQQGNQPQHF. In DNA, the CDR3 is TGCAGTGTCCAACAGGGGAATCAGCCCCAGCATTTT.

V usage is TRBV20-1 and J usage is TRBJ1-1; D remains unclear. The CDR3 has 13 residues. CDR1 is DFQATT and CDR2 is SNEGSKA in the germline V gene (reference sequence). CDR3 sequence: CSCVAVRNTEAFF. CDR3 nucleotides: TGCAGCTGCGTGGCGGTCAGGAACACTGAAGCTTTCTTT.

The V call is TRBV4-3, the J call TRBJ2-5, with D perhaps TRBD1 (6 bases). The CDR3 consists of 16 residues. Germline CDR1 reads LGHNA; CDR2 reads YSLEER. Trimming pared 5 bases from V and 2 bases from J, leaving 18 bases between. In DNA form, the CDR3 reads TGCGCCAGCAGCTTTCAGGGGTTGGAAGGTCAAGAGACCCAGTACTTC. Protein sequence: CASSFQGLEGQETQYF.

This chain uses TRBV6-2 or TRBV6-3 with TRBJ2-3, with 8 bases aligning to TRBD2. CDR3 size: 16 residues. Germline trimming cut 4 bases from V and 2 bases from J; bases unmatched to any gene: 8. Germline V gives CDR1 MNHEY, CDR2 SVGEGT. Written as DNA, the CDR3 is TGTGCCAGCAGTTTCCCAGCGGGGGATTACACAGATACGCAGTATTTT. Its protein product is CASSFPAGDYTDTQYF.

The chain joins TRBV11-2 to TRBJ2-6; TRBD1 agrees at 8 bases. The V and J ends lost 2 bases and 3 bases, in that order; junction bases with no gene match: 15. The CDR3 consists of 20 residues. Looked up from germline, CDR1 is SGHAT and CDR2 is FQNNGV. The CDR3 is CASSLPEPGTGSCGANVLTF. As DNA, the CDR3 is TGTGCCAGCAGCTTACCAGAGCCCGGGACAGGTAGTTGTGGGGCCAACGTCCTGACTTTC. The whole variable domain, remainder taken from reference TRBV11-2 and TRBJ2-6, is EAGVAQSPRYKIIEKRQSVAFWCNPISGHATLYWYQQILGQGPKLLIQFQNNGVVDDSQLPKDRFSAERLKGVDSTLKIQPAKLEDSAVYLCASSLPEPGTGSCGANVLTFGAGSRLTVL.

This clonotype was observed at least ten times. This chain connects TRBV5-6 to TRBJ1-1; D perhaps matches TRBD1 (5 bases). The germline V gene encodes CDR1 SGHDT and CDR2 YYEEEE. The CDR3 extends over 14 amino acids. The V gene lost 4 bases and the J gene lost 0 bases, with 10 bases spanning the gap. The CDR3 loop is CASSAGRMNTEAFF. In nucleotides, the CDR3 is TGTGCCAGCAGCGCGGGACGGATGAACACTGAAGCTTTCTTT.